A single T cell receptor beta chain is shown here with its context. Measured with immunoSEQ multiplex PCR; TCRdb has only the in-frame clones, and not every one. The data hold roughly 250,000 clones, with approximately 91% observed a single time. The data are from a study of blood T cell repertoires in COVID-19. The V gene end was trimmed by 5 bases and the J gene end by 1 base; junction bases not matched to a gene: 4. Germline CDR1 and CDR2: SGHTA and FQGTGA. The CDR3 is made up of 15 amino acids. The chain recombines TRBV7-3 with TRBJ2-2, with 7 positions matching TRBD2. This clonotype originated in a person between 18 and 35 years old with COVID-19, enrolled during active disease. The specimen was peripheral blood. CDR3 protein: CASSPPGGNTGELFF. The CDR3 nucleotides read TGTGCCAGCAGCCCCCCGGGAGGGAACACCGGGGAGCTGTTTTTT.